Below are 19 T cell receptor beta chains sequenced from a single sample in a study of T-cell reconstitution after alpha-beta-depleted transplantation in children. For TCRbeta, the library was prepared with unique molecular identifiers. TCRdb re-called the PCR reads with MiXCR, one entry per CDR3 protein. The table records about 150,000 distinct CDR3 sequences, around 10% of them present only once. The sequencing used PBMCs, collected before TCRalphabeta/CD19-depleted stem cell transplant. These receptors originate from a boy aged 2 to 10 with acute myeloid leukemia, due to receive a stem cell transplant.

In its sample, this clonotype was seen many times. V usage is TRBV5-6 and J usage is TRBJ1-5, with a possible D match to TRBD1 (5 bases). V lost 4 bases and J lost 1, with 12 bases in between. The V gene's germline CDR1 is SGHDT and CDR2 YYEEEE. This CDR3 region has 15 residues. DNA for the CDR3: TGTGCCAGCAGCAGGGGAGGCGTGAGCAATCAGCCCCAGCATTTT. It specifies CASSRGGVSNQPQHF.

This clonotype was picked up many times. This rearrangement joins TRBV2 to TRBJ2-6; 7 nucleotides agree with TRBD1. CDR1 is SNHLY, CDR2 FYNNEI, per germline. Trimming removed 4 bases from V and 4 bases from J; junction bases left unmatched: 16. This CDR3 has 19 residues. The CDR3 region has the DNA TGTGCCAGCAGTGCATACGCCCGACAGGGAGTAGCCGGGGCCAACGTCCTGACTTTC. This gives the protein CASSAYARQGVAGANVLTF.

This clonotype was picked up many times. The V and J genes are TRBV20-1 and TRBJ1-1; no definite D call. The ends were cut back, 5 bases at V and 2 bases at J, with 9 bases in the middle. Germline CDR1 DFQATT, CDR2 SNEGSKA (reference sequence). The CDR3 has 12 amino acids. CDR3 sequence: CSAPLRNTEAFF. The DNA for the CDR3 is TGCAGTGCTCCCTTACGTAACACTGAAGCTTTCTTT.

This clonotype has ten or more counts. The CDR3 sequence is CASSFGLTGADTQYF. CDR3 coding DNA: TGTGCCAGCAGCTTCGGTCTCACCGGGGCAGATACGCAGTATTTT. The chain joins TRBV5-5 to TRBJ2-3, with a tentative D call TRBD2 (5 bases). The CDR3 has 15 amino acids. Deletions cut 2 bases from V and 4 bases from J, with 14 bases between. Germline loops: CDR1 SGHKS, CDR2 YYEKEE (reference sequence).

This chain joins TRBV12-5 and TRBJ2-5; TRBD2 matches 9 bases. Losses at the gene ends were 2 bases for V and 1 base for J; bases not matched to a gene: 11. The CDR3 is 18 residues long. Germline CDR1 is LGHNT and CDR2 is FRNRAP. Here the CDR3 DNA reads TGTGCTAGTGGTTTGCTAATCTCTTGGCGGGAGGGCCAAGAGACCCAGTACTTC. This gives the protein CASGLLISWREGQETQYF.

This clonotype showed up many times. The chain employs TRBV5-1 and TRBJ1-1; the match to TRBD1 covers 8 bases. The CDR3 length is 15 residues. J gave up 4 bases and V 2 bases, and 7 bases lay outside the gene matches. Per germline, CDR1 SGHRS and CDR2 YFSETQ. The CDR3 bases are TGCGCCAGCAGCTTCGCAGGGGGCTCGGGCACTGAAGCTTTCTTT. Amino acids: CASSFAGGSGTEAFF.

Ten or more counts support this clonotype. The chain links TRBV7-2 to TRBJ1-1, with a weak D call TRBD1 (6 bases). Germline loops: CDR1 SGHTA, CDR2 FQGNSA. The length of the CDR3 is 14 residues. Trimming shortened V by 8 bases and J by 8 bases, and 21 bases separated the two germline ends. The CDR3 DNA reads as TGTGCCAGCTCCACGCAGGGCCCAGGGGTCGAAGCTTTCTTT. Protein: CASSTQGPGVEAFF.

This clonotype has just a few counts. The chain has TRBV6-1 and TRBJ2-7; D call uncertain. The CDR3 has 15 amino acids. Germline CDR1 is MNHNS and CDR2 is SASEGT. Trimming pared 4 bases from V and 0 bases from J, leaving 13 bases between. CDR3: CASSGGWGPSYEQYF. The DNA of the CDR3 is TGTGCCAGCAGTGGGGGATGGGGTCCCTCCTACGAGCAGTACTTC.

Only a few counts were recorded for this clonotype. This rearrangement joins TRBV23-1 to TRBJ1-3, with a weak D call TRBD1 (5 bases). TRBV23-1 carries the ORF label, with uncertain function. The CDR3 length is 17 residues. Trimming took off 7 bases at V and 0 bases at J, with 19 bases between the two ends. For the CDR3, the DNA is TGCGCCAGCAAGGGGAAGGAGCGCTCCTTCTCTGGAAACACCATATATTTT. Translation gives CASKGKERSFSGNTIYF.

At least ten counts were recorded for this clonotype. The chain joins TRBV7-9 to TRBJ2-7, with TRBD2 matching 7 bases. Germline loops: CDR1 SEHNR, CDR2 FQNEAQ (reference sequence). The CDR3 contains 17 residues. With 5 bases clipped from V and 3 bases from J, the junction kept 16 bases outside the gene matches. The CDR3 sequence: CASSLTLGGGLNYEQYF. Written as DNA, the CDR3 is TGTGCCAGCAGCCTCACGCTTGGGGGAGGGTTAAACTACGAGCAGTACTTC.

A word on this clonotype: The missing conserved phenylalanine or tryptophan at the end of this CDR3 makes a read error likely. DNA of the CDR3: TGCGCCAGCAGCTTTGGCCGGCTTCGAGACACCGGGGAGCTGTTTTCT. It codes for CASSFGRLRDTGELFS. V is TRBV5-1 and J is TRBJ2-2; D remains ambiguous. CDR1 SGHRS and CDR2 YFSETQ come from the germline V gene. Trimming left V 2 bases short and J 3 bases short, with 14 bases between. This CDR3 comprises 16 residues.

This clonotype was seen many times. This chain connects TRBV5-6 to TRBJ1-1; TRBD1 agrees at 8 bases. This CDR3 spans 13 amino acids. The V and J ends lost 4 bases and 5 bases, in that order; junction bases with no gene match: 4. Germline V lookup: CDR1 SGHDT, CDR2 YYEEEE. DNA of the CDR3: TGTGCCAGCAGCGCTGGGGACAGGACTGAAGCTTTCTTT. The encoded protein is CASSAGDRTEAFF.

This clonotype was seen repeatedly, ten times or more. The chain recombines TRBV9 with TRBJ1-5; TRBD1 matches at 7 bases. This CDR3 has 13 amino acids. V shed 2 bases and J 7 bases; nucleotides not matched to a gene: 3. Germline V gene data show CDR1 as SGDLS and CDR2 as YYNGEE. CDR3 loop: CASSVTGNQPQHF. In DNA, the CDR3 is TGTGCCAGCAGCGTGACAGGGAACCAGCCCCAGCATTTT.

This clonotype came up many times. The rearrangement joins TRBV11-1 to TRBJ2-2, with a tentative D call TRBD2 (5 bases). The CDR3 length is 16 residues. The germline V gene encodes CDR1 SGHAT and CDR2 FQDESV (reference sequence). V was pared by 1 base and J by 1 base, with 10 bases between. The CDR3 region is CASSLGKRENTGELFF. CDR3 nucleotides: TGTGCCAGCAGCTTAGGGAAGAGGGAGAACACCGGGGAGCTGTTTTTT.

This clonotype was seen repeatedly, ten times or more. The chain employs TRBV28 and TRBJ1-3; D is ambiguous. Germline-derived CDR1 and CDR2 are MDHEN and SYDVKM. Trimming took 3 bases from V and 0 from J, leaving 18 bases between them. This CDR3 has 18 amino acids. CDR3 protein: CASSFQYRTKASGNTIYF. Written as DNA, the CDR3 is TGTGCCAGCAGTTTCCAGTATAGGACGAAGGCCTCTGGAAACACCATATATTTT.

This clonotype was seen at least ten times. The rearrangement links TRBV13 to TRBJ2-1; 7 nucleotides align to TRBD2. V gave up 5 bases and J gave up 9 bases; unmatched junction bases: 7. CDR1 is PRHDT, CDR2 FYEKMQ, per germline (reference sequence). The CDR3 runs 13 residues. The CDR3: CASSPSWGGEQFF. CDR3 coding DNA: TGTGCCAGCAGCCCCTCATGGGGGGGTGAGCAGTTCTTC.

This clonotype was seen repeatedly, ten times or more. The rearrangement links TRBV9 to TRBJ2-1; D is perhaps TRBD2 (5 bases). V lost 3 bases and J 1 base, leaving 11 bases between the germline ends. This CDR3 contains 15 residues. The V gene's germline CDR1 is SGDLS and CDR2 YYNGEE. The CDR3 sequence: CASSARDWSYNEQFF. CDR3 DNA: TGTGCCAGCAGCGCCCGGGATTGGTCCTACAATGAGCAGTTCTTC. Filled out from reference TRBV9 and TRBJ2-1, the complete variable domain reads DSGVTQTPKHLITATGQRVTLRCSPRSGDLSVYWYQQSLDQGLQFLIQYYNGEERAKGNILERFSAQQFPDLHSELNLSSLELGDSALYFCASSARDWSYNEQFFGPGTRLTVL.

This chain uses TRBV2 with TRBJ2-2; D unclear. The CDR3 consists of 12 residues. Germline values: CDR1 SNHLY, CDR2 FYNNEI. Trimming removed 3 bases at V and 7 bases at J, with 6 bases between. The CDR3 DNA sequence: TGTGCCAGCAGTGACTTAAGCGGGGAGCTGTTTTTT. This encodes CASSDLSGELFF. Full variable domain (remainder filled in from reference TRBV2 and TRBJ2-2): EPEVTQTPSHQVTQMGQEVILRCVPISNHLYFYWYRQILGQKVEFLVSFYNNEISEKSEIFDDQFSVERPDGSNFTLKIRSTKLEDSAMYFCASSDLSGELFFGEGSRLTVL.

In this sample, this clonotype turned up many times. The CDR3 here is CASSLRGGASTGELFF. CDR3 in DNA: TGTGCCAGCAGCTTACGCGGGGGGGCCTCCACCGGGGAGCTGTTTTTT. The chain combines TRBV7-2 with TRBJ2-2; 9 bases line up with TRBD2. This CDR3 region has 16 residues. CDR1 is SGHTA, CDR2 FQGNSA, per germline. The ends lost 2 bases at V and 4 bases at J; junction bases unmatched: 5.